The 27 T cell receptor beta chains listed next were all sequenced from one sample in a study of OX40 agonist ivuxolimab in advanced cancers. Some clones are missing from TCRdb's copy, which holds only in-frame ones; the method was immunoSEQ multiplex PCR. The sample has about 19,000 clones; around 80% are singletons. The source material was CD4+ or CD8+ T cells sorted from blood, sampled in a trial of the OX40 agonist ivuxolimab. Receptors originate from an adult with an advanced solid tumor such as melanoma, head and neck, liver or kidney cancer.

CDR3 loop: CASSPGPYGNEQFF. In DNA, the CDR3 is TGTGCCAGCAGCCCAGGCCCCTACGGCAATGAGCAGTTCTTC. The chain has TRBV7-9 and TRBJ2-1; the D is unclear. V dropped 5 bases and J dropped 6 bases, with 14 bases sitting between them. CDR3 length equals 14 residues. Germline-derived CDR1 and CDR2 are SEHNR and FQNEAQ (reference sequence).

The genes are TRBV30 and TRBJ1-1; TRBD1 is a possible D gene (5 bases). Trimming took 8 bases from V and 5 from J, leaving 21 bases between them. In germline, CDR1 is GTSNPN, CDR2 SVGIG (reference sequence). This CDR3 has 14 residues. The CDR3, as DNA: TGTGCCAGCAGCTTGGGACGCCTTGGGACTGAAGCTTTCTTT. Protein sequence: CASSLGRLGTEAFF.

The DNA of the CDR3 is TGTGCCAGCACGCCCAGGGGGGAAACCTACGAGCAGTACTTC. Translation: CASTPRGETYEQYF. The chain combines TRBV2 with TRBJ2-7; TRBD1 is a possible D gene (7 bases). V lost 7 bases and J lost 2, with 15 bases in between. Germline V lookup: CDR1 SNHLY, CDR2 FYNNEI. This CDR3 is built from 14 residues.

This clone was seen a handful of times. The rearrangement uses TRBV9 and TRBJ1-5, with D possibly matching TRBD1 (5 bases). Trimming cost V 3 bases and J 0 bases, with 10 bases left between them. The CDR3 runs to 15 residues. Germline CDR1 SGDLS, CDR2 YYNGEE. CDR3 amino acids: CASSATGYSNQPQHF. CDR3 coding DNA: TGTGCCAGCAGCGCTACAGGCTATAGCAATCAGCCCCAGCATTTT.

The rearrangement links TRBV27 to TRBJ2-2; D call uncertain. Trimming removed 3 bases at V and 4 bases at J, with 6 bases between. Germline V gene data show CDR1 as MNHEY and CDR2 as SMNVEV (reference sequence). This CDR3 comprises 13 residues. The CDR3 bases are TGTGCCAGCAGTTTCTGGCCCACCGGGGAGCTGTTTTTT. Amino acids: CASSFWPTGELFF.

This clone occurred once. The chain uses TRBV30 and TRBJ2-7; 7 positions match TRBD1. Germline trimming cut 2 bases from V and 9 bases from J; bases unmatched to any gene: 4. There are 11 residues in the CDR3. Germline CDR1 GTSNPN, CDR2 SVGIG (reference sequence). CDR3 residues: CAWSWQGVQYF. Here the CDR3 DNA reads TGTGCCTGGAGTTGGCAGGGGGTGCAGTACTTC.

The chain employs TRBV15 and TRBJ2-1, with D possibly being TRBD1 (7 bases). Germline V gene lookup returns CDR1 LNHNV and CDR2 YYDKDF (reference sequence). This CDR3 is 18 amino acids long. The ends were cut back, 0 bases at V and 4 bases at J, with 19 bases in the middle. The chain's CDR3 is CATSRDRKGRDRYNEQFF. The CDR3 bases are TGTGCCACCAGCAGAGATCGAAAAGGGCGGGACAGATACAATGAGCAGTTCTTC.

V usage is TRBV7-9 and J usage is TRBJ1-1; maybe TRBD1 (5 bases). Per the germline V gene, CDR1 is SEHNR and CDR2 is FQNEAQ (reference sequence). The length of the CDR3 is 17 residues. The V and J ends lost 3 bases and 5 bases respectively, with 22 bases between them. CDR3 in amino acids: CASSFPRQGTKVTEAFF. Here the CDR3 DNA reads TGTGCCAGCAGCTTTCCCAGGCAGGGTACTAAGGTAACTGAAGCTTTCTTT.

The chain employs TRBV5-1 and TRBJ1-1; 8 bases map to TRBD1. Trimming cost V 1 base and J 4 bases; bases outside gene matches: 3. Per germline, CDR1 SGHRS and CDR2 YFSETQ. This CDR3 is built from 14 residues. CDR3 protein: CASSLFDRGTEAFF. DNA of the CDR3: TGCGCCAGCAGCTTGTTCGACAGGGGCACTGAAGCTTTCTTT.

Only one count was recorded for this clone. The rearrangement uses TRBV5-6 and TRBJ1-4; no reliable D call. The V gene's germline CDR1 is SGHDT and CDR2 YYEEEE. CDR3 length: 16 residues. Trimming stripped 2 bases from V and 2 bases from J, with 13 bases between. Written as DNA, the CDR3 is TGTGCCAGCAGCTTAAAGGTTGGCTCTACTAATGAAAAACTGTTTTTT. Amino acid sequence: CASSLKVGSTNEKLFF. The complete variable domain, with remaining parts taken from reference TRBV5-6 and TRBJ1-4, reads DAGVTQSPTHLIKTRGQQVTLRCSPKSGHDTVSWYQQALGQGPQFIFQYYEEEERQRGNFPDRFSGHQFPNYSSELNVNALLLGDSALYLCASSLKVGSTNEKLFFGSGTQLSVL.

The CDR3: CASSVEASGNPGIDKNIQYF. In DNA, the CDR3 is TGTGCCAGCAGCGTAGAGGCTAGCGGGAACCCGGGGATTGACAAAAACATTCAGTACTTC. The J gene is TRBJ2-4, the V gene TRBV9, with 9 positions matching TRBD2. J gave up 3 bases and V 0 bases, and 16 bases lay outside the gene matches. The CDR3 spans 20 residues. Germline V lookup: CDR1 SGDLS, CDR2 YYNGEE.

The genes are TRBV27 and TRBJ2-6; 10 positions agree with TRBD1. The CDR3 is 18 residues long. The J segment lost 2 bases and the V segment lost 5 bases, leaving 9 bases of the junction unmatched. CDR1 is MNHEY, CDR2 SMNVEV, per germline (reference sequence). Written as DNA, the CDR3 is TGTGCCAGCAGTCCCCGACAGGGGGCTCGAACTGGGGCCAACGTCCTGACTTTC. Protein product: CASSPRQGARTGANVLTF.

The rearrangement uses TRBV12-2 and TRBJ2-1. TRBV12-2 is given as a pseudogene. The CDR3 has 18 amino acids. The CDR3 DNA sequence: TGTGCAAGTCGCCCCCCCTCGGCCAGGGGGAGGGCCCTCGATGAGCAGTTCTTC. Its protein product is CASRPPSARGRALDEQFF.

The gene calls are TRBV9 and TRBJ1-1; 10 positions match TRBD1. Trimming took 2 bases from V and 1 from J; bases not matched to a gene: 5. The CDR3 totals 16 residues. The V gene's germline CDR1 is SGDLS and CDR2 YYNGEE. The chain's CDR3 is CASSVHRDRGNTEAFF. CDR3 coding DNA: TGTGCCAGCAGCGTTCACCGGGACAGGGGGAACACTGAAGCTTTCTTT.

The chain has TRBV13 and TRBJ1-1, with 7 nucleotides matching TRBD1. V was pared by 4 bases and J by 0 bases, with 5 bases of the junction left unmatched. This CDR3 contains 15 residues. Germline lookup yields CDR1 PRHDT and CDR2 FYEKMQ (reference sequence). CDR3 amino acids: CASSSTGTVNTEAFF. Here the CDR3 DNA reads TGTGCCAGCAGCTCCACCGGGACAGTGAACACTGAAGCTTTCTTT.

The V call is TRBV27, the J call TRBJ2-7; 10 bases map to TRBD2. V was clipped by 0 bases and J by 2 bases; unmatched bases: 1. CDR3 length: 15 residues. Germline CDR1 MNHEY, CDR2 SMNVEV (reference sequence). The chain's CDR3 is CASSLSTSGTYEQYF. In DNA form, the CDR3 reads TGTGCCAGCAGTTTATCCACTAGCGGGACCTACGAGCAGTACTTC.

The chain employs TRBV29-1 and TRBJ2-5, with 8 nucleotides matching TRBD1. The CDR3 has 17 residues. V was clipped by 3 bases and J by 7 bases; unmatched bases: 19. Germline V gene lookup returns CDR1 SQVTM and CDR2 ANQGSEA. The CDR3 spells CSVDRRPPAGGLRTQYF. The CDR3 nucleotides read TGCAGCGTTGACAGGAGACCCCCGGCAGGGGGCCTTAGGACCCAGTACTTC.

V and J are TRBV27 and TRBJ1-1; maybe TRBD1 (5 bases). The germline gives CDR1 MNHEY, CDR2 SMNVEV (reference sequence). This CDR3 contains 13 residues. The ends were cut back, 0 bases at V and 5 bases at J, with 7 bases in the middle. CDR3 sequence (DNA): TGTGCCAGCAGTTTATCGGGGGGTACTGAAGCTTTCTTT. Its protein product is CASSLSGGTEAFF.

The gene calls are TRBV11-2 and TRBJ2-7; D remains ambiguous. Germline CDR1 reads SGHAT; CDR2 reads FQNNGV. This CDR3 has 15 residues. Deletions cut 6 bases from V and 7 bases from J, with 22 bases between. The CDR3 DNA reads as TGTGCCAGCAGTTCACGCTACGTGACCGTGGGGGAGCAGTACTTC. Translation: CASSSRYVTVGEQYF.

The chain has TRBV9 and TRBJ2-2, with no clear D. V was trimmed by 0 bases and J by 8 bases, leaving 11 bases between them. Per germline, CDR1 SGDLS and CDR2 YYNGEE. The CDR3 totals 14 residues. This CDR3 reads CASSVERRYGELFF. CDR3 bases: TGTGCCAGCAGCGTAGAACGGCGGTATGGGGAGCTGTTTTTT. The full variable domain, its missing parts supplied by reference TRBV9 and TRBJ2-2, is DSGVTQTPKHLITATGQRVTLRCSPRSGDLSVYWYQQSLDQGLQFLIQYYNGEERAKGNILERFSAQQFPDLHSELNLSSLELGDSALYFCASSVERRYGELFFGEGSRLTVL.

V is TRBV9 and J is TRBJ2-2; TRBD2 matches 13 bases. Germline CDR1 SGDLS, CDR2 YYNGEE. V dropped 4 bases and J dropped 5; count of bases not matched to a gene: 2. The CDR3 contains 15 residues. The DNA of the CDR3 is TGTGCCAGCAGCCCGACTAGCGGGGGGACCGGGGAGCTGTTTTTT. Amino acid sequence: CASSPTSGGTGELFF.

The chain joins TRBV19 to TRBJ2-1; 7 bases are shared with TRBD1. Germline CDR1 and CDR2: LNHDA and SQIVND (reference sequence). There are 14 residues in the CDR3. V lost 7 bases and J lost 6; bases outside the gene matches: 9. CDR3 in DNA: TGTGCCAGTAATCCGGGGACAGTCGGCAATGAGCAGTTCTTC. This encodes CASNPGTVGNEQFF.

The chain employs TRBV7-9 and TRBJ2-5; perhaps TRBD1 as D (6 bases). This CDR3 is 13 amino acids long. Germline values: CDR1 SEHNR, CDR2 FQNEAQ (reference sequence). Trimming took off 6 bases at V and 4 bases at J, with 12 bases between the two ends. The CDR3 region has the DNA TGTGCCAGCAGGTCACAGGGATTAGAGACCCAGTACTTC. Translated: CASRSQGLETQYF.

The rearrangement links TRBV5-6 to TRBJ2-7; D perhaps matches TRBD2 (6 bases). Germline-derived CDR1 and CDR2 are SGHDT and YYEEEE. This CDR3 is built from 14 residues. V was pared by 0 bases and J by 3 bases, with 10 bases between. CDR3 in amino acids: CASSLGGGSYEQYF. The DNA of the CDR3 is TGTGCCAGCAGCTTGGGCGGAGGGAGCTACGAGCAGTACTTC.

V gene TRBV7-9 combines with J gene TRBJ2-7, with 10 bases lining up with TRBD2. Losses at the gene ends were 2 bases for V and 7 bases for J; bases not matched to a gene: 8. The germline gives CDR1 SEHNR, CDR2 FQNEAQ (reference sequence). The length of the CDR3 is 15 residues. Here the CDR3 DNA reads TGTGCCAGCAGCTTACTGTCTAGCGGGGGTAGTGAGCAGTACTTC. Translated: CASSLLSSGGSEQYF.

The chain employs TRBV7-3 and TRBJ2-3, with D unclear. CDR1 and CDR2 (germline): SGHTA, FQGTGA. CDR3 size: 13 residues. Trimming pared 3 bases from V and 5 bases from J, leaving 9 bases between. The CDR3 reads CASSLGVVDTQYF. In DNA, the CDR3 is TGTGCCAGCAGCTTGGGTGTAGTAGATACGCAGTATTTT.

The gene calls are TRBV6-6 and TRBJ2-1; 11 bases line up with TRBD2. CDR1 and CDR2 (germline): MNHNY, SVGAGI (reference sequence). Losses at the gene ends were 4 bases for V and 4 bases for J; bases not matched to a gene: 3. The CDR3 is 15 amino acids. CDR3 bases: TGTGCCAGCAGTTTGGGACTAGCGGCTTACAATGAGCAGTTCTTC. Amino acids: CASSLGLAAYNEQFF.